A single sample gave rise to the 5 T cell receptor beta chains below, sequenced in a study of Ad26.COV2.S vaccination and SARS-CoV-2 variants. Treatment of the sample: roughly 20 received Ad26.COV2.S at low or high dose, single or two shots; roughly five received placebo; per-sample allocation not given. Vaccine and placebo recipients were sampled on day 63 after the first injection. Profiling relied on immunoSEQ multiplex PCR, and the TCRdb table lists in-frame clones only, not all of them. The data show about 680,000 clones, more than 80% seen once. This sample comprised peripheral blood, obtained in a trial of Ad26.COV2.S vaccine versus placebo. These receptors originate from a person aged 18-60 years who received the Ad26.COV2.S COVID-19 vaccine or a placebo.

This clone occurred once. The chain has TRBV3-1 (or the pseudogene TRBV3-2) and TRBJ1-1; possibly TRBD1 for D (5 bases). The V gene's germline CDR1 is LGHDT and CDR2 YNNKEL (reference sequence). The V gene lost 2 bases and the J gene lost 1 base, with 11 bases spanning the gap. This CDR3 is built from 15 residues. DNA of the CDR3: TGTGCCAGCAGCCAACTGGGAGGGGCGAACACTGAAGCTTTCTTT. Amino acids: CASSQLGGANTEAFF.

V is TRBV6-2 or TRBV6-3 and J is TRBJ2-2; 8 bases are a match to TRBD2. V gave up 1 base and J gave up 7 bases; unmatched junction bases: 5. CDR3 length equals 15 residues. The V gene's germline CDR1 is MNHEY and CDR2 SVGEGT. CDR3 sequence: CASSYYSGTVGELFF. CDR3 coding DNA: TGTGCCAGCAGTTACTATAGCGGGACGGTCGGGGAGCTGTTTTTT.

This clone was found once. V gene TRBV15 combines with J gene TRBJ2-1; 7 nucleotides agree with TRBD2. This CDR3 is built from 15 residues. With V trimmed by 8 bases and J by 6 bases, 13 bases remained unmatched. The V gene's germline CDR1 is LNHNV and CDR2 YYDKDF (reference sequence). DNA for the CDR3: TGTGCCACCTTCACCCCCCGGGAGGTGGGCAATGAGCAGTTCTTC. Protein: CATFTPREVGNEQFF. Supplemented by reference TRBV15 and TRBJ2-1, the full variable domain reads DAMVIQNPRYQVTQFGKPVTLSCSQTLNHNVMYWYQQKSSQAPKLLFHYYDKDFNNEADTPDNFQSRRPNTSFCFLDIRSPGLGDTAMYLCATFTPREVGNEQFFGPGTRLTVL.

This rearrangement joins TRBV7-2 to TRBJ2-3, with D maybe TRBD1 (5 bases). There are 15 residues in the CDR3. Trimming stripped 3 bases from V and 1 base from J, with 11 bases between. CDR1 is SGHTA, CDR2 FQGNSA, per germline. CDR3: CASSFRASGTDTQYF. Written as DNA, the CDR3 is TGTGCCAGCAGCTTCAGGGCTTCGGGCACAGATACGCAGTATTTT. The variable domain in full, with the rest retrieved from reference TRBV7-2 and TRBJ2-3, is GAGVSQSPSNKVTEKGKDVELRCDPISGHTALYWYRQSLGQGLEFLIYFQGNSAPDKSGLPSDRFSAERTGGSVSTLTIQRTQQEDSAVYLCASSFRASGTDTQYFGPGTRLTVL.

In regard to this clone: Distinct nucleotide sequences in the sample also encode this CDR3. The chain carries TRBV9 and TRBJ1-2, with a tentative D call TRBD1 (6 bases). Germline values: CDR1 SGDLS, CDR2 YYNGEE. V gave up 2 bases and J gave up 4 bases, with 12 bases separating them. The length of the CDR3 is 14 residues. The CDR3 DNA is TGTGCCAGCAGCGTTGGGCAGGGGACCTATGGCTACACCTTC. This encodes CASSVGQGTYGYTF.